This T cell receptor beta chain was identified during a study of blood T cell repertoires in COVID-19. The count of this clone is one. Here immunoSEQ multiplex PCR was the method, and the copy in TCRdb shows in-frame clones only, minus some. The table includes around 310,000 clones, roughly 86% detected once. This receptor was taken from a woman between 25 and 40 years old who had recovered from COVID-19. Sequencing input: PBMCs or T cells enriched from blood (not recorded which).

In DNA, the CDR3 is TGTGCCAGCAGTTTAGCGGGCGAGGATACTGAAGCTTTCTTT. Translating it yields CASSLAGEDTEAFF. V is TRBV6-4 and J is TRBJ1-1; D not resolved. This CDR3 has 14 amino acids. In germline, CDR1 is MRHNA, CDR2 SNTAGT. Trimming left V 5 bases short and J 5 bases short, with 15 bases between.